Shown below are 9 T cell receptor beta chains from a single sample sequenced in a study of blood T cell repertoires in COVID-19. Assay used: immunoSEQ multiplex PCR; TCRdb lists only in-frame clones, some missing. The sample lists more than 200,000 clones, roughly 80% occurring once. The sequenced material came from PBMCs or T cells enriched from blood (not recorded which). The receptor source for this set is a man aged 60 to 75 who had recovered from COVID-19.

This clone was counted between two and nine times. The CDR3 bases are TGTGCCAGCTCTCGGGGGGCTAACAATCAGCCCCAGCATTTT. Protein product: CASSRGANNQPQHF. The rearrangement uses TRBV7-9 and TRBJ1-5; D perhaps matches TRBD1 (6 bases). This CDR3 comprises 14 residues. V was clipped by 8 bases and J by 3 bases, with 14 bases between them. In germline, CDR1 is SEHNR, CDR2 FQNEAQ (reference sequence).

The chain joins TRBV5-1 to TRBJ2-6, with 10 bases aligning to TRBD1. After removal of 1 base from V and 1 base from J, the junction contained 8 bases not matched to a gene. This CDR3 region has 19 residues. Per the germline V gene, CDR1 is SGHRS and CDR2 is YFSETQ. Here the CDR3 DNA reads TGCGCCAGCAGCTTGAACCCGGGACAGGGGAAGTCTGGGGCCAACGTCCTGACTTTC. Residues: CASSLNPGQGKSGANVLTF.

This sequence joins TRBV4-3 and TRBJ2-3, with 8 bases that match TRBD2. Germline V gene data show CDR1 as LGHNA and CDR2 as YSLEER. Unmatched junction bases numbered 5, after V lost 4 bases and J lost 5 bases. The length of the CDR3 is 14 residues. CDR3 region: CASSPGLGLDTQYF. DNA for the CDR3: TGCGCCAGCAGCCCGGGACTAGGATTAGATACGCAGTATTTT.

The DNA of the CDR3 is TGTGCCAGCAGTCCACTAGCGGGGAGGACCTACGAGCAGTACTTC. It codes for CASSPLAGRTYEQYF. The chain uses TRBV6-6 and TRBJ2-7, with 10 nucleotides matching TRBD2. With V trimmed by 5 bases and J by 2 bases, 6 bases remained unmatched. Per germline, CDR1 MNHNY and CDR2 SVGAGI (reference sequence). CDR3 length equals 15 residues.

This clone has only a few counts. V gene TRBV3-1 (or the pseudogene TRBV3-2) combines with J gene TRBJ1-2; D gene unclear. Germline loops: CDR1 LGHDT, CDR2 YNNKEL (reference sequence). V shed 1 base and J shed 5 bases, with 14 bases lying between them. This CDR3 region has 15 residues. CDR3 DNA: TGTGCCAGCAGCCAAGGAGGGCTCAGAACATATGGCTACACCTTC. It specifies CASSQGGLRTYGYTF.

The chain combines TRBV7-3 with TRBJ2-3; 11 bases match TRBD2. The ends lost 6 bases at V and 3 bases at J; junction bases unmatched: 5. Germline CDR1 and CDR2: SGHTA and FQGTGA. There are 15 residues in the CDR3. CDR3: CASSRSGGATDTQYF. CDR3 nucleotide sequence: TGTGCCAGCAGTCGTAGCGGGGGGGCAACAGATACGCAGTATTTT.

This chain links TRBV7-2 with TRBJ2-3; D call uncertain. The CDR3 extends over 16 amino acids. CDR1 is SGHTA, CDR2 FQGNSA, per germline. With 1 base removed from V and 4 bases from J, the gap between germline ends came to 15 bases. DNA for the CDR3: TGTGCCAGCAGCTTAGACCAGTTACAGACATCAGATACGCAGTATTTT. Its translation: CASSLDQLQTSDTQYF.

This rearrangement joins TRBV6-6 to TRBJ2-2; a weak D match, TRBD2 (6 bases). The V end lost 5 bases, the J end lost 2 bases, and 12 bases lay between the germline ends. This CDR3 contains 15 residues. Germline lookup yields CDR1 MNHNY and CDR2 SVGAGI (reference sequence). CDR3 in DNA: TGTGCCAGCAGTGACAAGACTAGAAACACCGGGGAGCTGTTTTTT. This translates into CASSDKTRNTGELFF.

The chain joins TRBV5-8 to TRBJ2-2; TRBD1 aligns across 7 bases. In germline, CDR1 is SGHTS, CDR2 YDEGEE. V dropped 1 base and J dropped 5; count of bases not matched to a gene: 8. This CDR3 spans 16 amino acids. The CDR3 reads CASSLRTGAGTGELFF. CDR3 coding DNA: TGTGCCAGCAGCTTGCGTACAGGGGCCGGGACCGGGGAGCTGTTTTTT.